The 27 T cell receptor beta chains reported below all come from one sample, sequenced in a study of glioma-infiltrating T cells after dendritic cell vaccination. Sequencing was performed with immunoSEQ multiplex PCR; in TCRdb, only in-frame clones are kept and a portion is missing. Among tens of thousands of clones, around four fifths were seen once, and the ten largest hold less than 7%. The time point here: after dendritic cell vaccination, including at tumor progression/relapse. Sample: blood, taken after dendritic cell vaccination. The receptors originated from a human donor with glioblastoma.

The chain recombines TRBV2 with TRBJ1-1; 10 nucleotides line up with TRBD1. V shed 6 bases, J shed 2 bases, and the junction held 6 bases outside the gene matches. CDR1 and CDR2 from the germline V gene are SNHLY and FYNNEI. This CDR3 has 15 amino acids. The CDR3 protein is CASSAGQGINTEAFF. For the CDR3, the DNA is TGTGCCAGCAGCGCGGGACAGGGGATTAACACTGAAGCTTTCTTT. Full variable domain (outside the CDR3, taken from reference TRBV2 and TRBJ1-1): EPEVTQTPSHQVTQMGQEVILRCVPISNHLYFYWYRQILGQKVEFLVSFYNNEISEKSEIFDDQFSVERPDGSNFTLKIRSTKLEDSAMYFCASSAGQGINTEAFFGQGTRLTVV.

The CDR3 bases are TGTGCCAGCAGTTTCGCCTCGGGGACAGGAGGATTCTACGAGCAGTACTTC. Encoded protein: CASSFASGTGGFYEQYF. The chain couples TRBV27 to TRBJ2-7; TRBD1 agrees at 8 bases. The CDR3 is 17 residues long. Germline V gene lookup returns CDR1 MNHEY and CDR2 SMNVEV (reference sequence). The J segment lost 3 bases and the V segment lost 3 bases, leaving 13 bases of the junction unmatched.

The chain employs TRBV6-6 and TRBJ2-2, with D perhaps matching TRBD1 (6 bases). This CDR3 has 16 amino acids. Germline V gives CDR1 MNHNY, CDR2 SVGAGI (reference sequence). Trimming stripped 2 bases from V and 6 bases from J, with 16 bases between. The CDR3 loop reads CASSYPHAQGPGELFF. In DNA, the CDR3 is TGTGCCAGCAGTTACCCTCACGCACAGGGTCCCGGGGAGCTGTTTTTT.

The CDR3 DNA reads as TGTGCCAGCAGCCCAGGGGAGTACCAAGAGACCCAGTACTTC. Its translation: CASSPGEYQETQYF. The chain employs TRBV6-6 and TRBJ2-5; tentatively, D is TRBD1 (6 bases). The V end was cut by 6 bases, the J end by 0 bases, with 11 bases between. This CDR3 has 14 residues. CDR1 MNHNY and CDR2 SVGAGI come from the germline V gene (reference sequence).

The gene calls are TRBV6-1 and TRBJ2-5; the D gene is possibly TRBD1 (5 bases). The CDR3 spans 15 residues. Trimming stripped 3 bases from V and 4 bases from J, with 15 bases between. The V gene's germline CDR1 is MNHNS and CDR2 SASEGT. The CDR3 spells CASSDGVGQGETQYF. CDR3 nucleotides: TGTGCCAGCAGTGATGGAGTCGGGCAGGGAGAGACCCAGTACTTC.

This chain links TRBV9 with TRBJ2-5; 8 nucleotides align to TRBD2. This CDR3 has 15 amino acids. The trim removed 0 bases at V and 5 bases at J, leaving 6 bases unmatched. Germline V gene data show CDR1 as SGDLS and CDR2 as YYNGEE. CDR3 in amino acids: CASSVDGGADETQYF. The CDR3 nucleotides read TGTGCCAGCAGCGTAGACGGGGGGGCCGATGAGACCCAGTACTTC.

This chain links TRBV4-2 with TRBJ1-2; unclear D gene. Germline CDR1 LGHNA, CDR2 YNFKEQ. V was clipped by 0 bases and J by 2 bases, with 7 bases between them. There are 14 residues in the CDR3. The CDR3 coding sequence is TGTGCCAGCAGCCAAGAAGCGGAGAACTATGGCTACACCTTC. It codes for CASSQEAENYGYTF.

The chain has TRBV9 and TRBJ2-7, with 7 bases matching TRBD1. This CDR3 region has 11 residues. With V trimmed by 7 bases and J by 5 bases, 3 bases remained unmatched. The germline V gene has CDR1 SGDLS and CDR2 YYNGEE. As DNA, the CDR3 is TGTGCCAGCTCCACAGGGGACGAGCAGTACTTC. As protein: CASSTGDEQYF.

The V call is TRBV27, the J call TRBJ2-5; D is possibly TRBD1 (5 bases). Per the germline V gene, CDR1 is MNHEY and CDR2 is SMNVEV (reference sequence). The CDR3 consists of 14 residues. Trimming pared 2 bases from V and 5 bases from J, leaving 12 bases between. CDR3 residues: CASSLAGARETQYF. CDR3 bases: TGTGCCAGCAGTTTAGCTGGGGCGAGGGAGACCCAGTACTTC.

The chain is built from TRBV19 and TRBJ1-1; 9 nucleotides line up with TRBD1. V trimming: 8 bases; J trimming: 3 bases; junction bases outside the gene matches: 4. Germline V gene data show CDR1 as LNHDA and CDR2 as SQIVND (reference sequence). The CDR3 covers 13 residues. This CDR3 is CASGQGRDTEAFF. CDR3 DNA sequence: TGTGCCAGTGGACAGGGGAGGGACACTGAAGCTTTCTTT.

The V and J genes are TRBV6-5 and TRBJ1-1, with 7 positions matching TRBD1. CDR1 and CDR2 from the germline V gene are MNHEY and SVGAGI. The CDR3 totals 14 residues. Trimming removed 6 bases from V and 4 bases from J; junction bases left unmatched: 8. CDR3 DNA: TGTGCCAGCAGCCGGGACAGCCGGGGCACTGAAGCTTTCTTT. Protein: CASSRDSRGTEAFF.

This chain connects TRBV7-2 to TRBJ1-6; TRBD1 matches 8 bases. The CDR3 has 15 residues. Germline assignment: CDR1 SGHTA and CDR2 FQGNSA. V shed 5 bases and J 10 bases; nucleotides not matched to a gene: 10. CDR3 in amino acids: CASSPRQGMNSPLHF. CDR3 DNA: TGTGCCAGCAGCCCCAGACAGGGGATGAACTCACCCCTCCACTTT.

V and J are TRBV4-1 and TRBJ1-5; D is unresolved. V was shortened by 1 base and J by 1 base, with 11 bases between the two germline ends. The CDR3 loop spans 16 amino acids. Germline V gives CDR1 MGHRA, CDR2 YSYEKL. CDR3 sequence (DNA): TGCGCCAGCAGCCAAGGATACCAGAAAAGCAATCAGCCCCAGCATTTT. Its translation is CASSQGYQKSNQPQHF.

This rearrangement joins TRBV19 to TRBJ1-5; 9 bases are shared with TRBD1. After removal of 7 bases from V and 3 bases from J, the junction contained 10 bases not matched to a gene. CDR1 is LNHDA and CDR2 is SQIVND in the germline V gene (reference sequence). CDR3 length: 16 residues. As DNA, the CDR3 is TGTGCCAGTACCATCACCCGGGACAGGGACAATCAGCCCCAGCATTTT. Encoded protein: CASTITRDRDNQPQHF.

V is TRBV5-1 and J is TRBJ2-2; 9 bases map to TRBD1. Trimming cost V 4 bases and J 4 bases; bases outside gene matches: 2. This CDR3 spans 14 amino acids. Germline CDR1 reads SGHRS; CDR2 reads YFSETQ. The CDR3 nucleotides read TGCGCCAGCAGCGCACAGGGGGCCACCGGGGAGCTGTTTTTT. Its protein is CASSAQGATGELFF. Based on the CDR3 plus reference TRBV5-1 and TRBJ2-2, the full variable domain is KAGVTQTPRYLIKTRGQQVTLSCSPISGHRSVSWYQQTPGQGLQFLFEYFSETQRNKGNFPGRFSGRQFSNSRSEMNVSTLELGDSALYLCASSAQGATGELFFGEGSRLTVL.

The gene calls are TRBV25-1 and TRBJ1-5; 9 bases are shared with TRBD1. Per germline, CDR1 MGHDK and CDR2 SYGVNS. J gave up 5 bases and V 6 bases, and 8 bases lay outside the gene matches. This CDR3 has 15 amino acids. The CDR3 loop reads CASSAGGTGYQPQHF. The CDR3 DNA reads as TGTGCCAGCAGCGCCGGTGGGACAGGGTATCAGCCCCAGCATTTT. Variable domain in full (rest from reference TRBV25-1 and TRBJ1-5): EADIYQTPRYLVIGTGKKITLECSQTMGHDKMYWYQQDPGMELHLIHYSYGVNSTEKGDLSSESTVSRIRTEHFPLTLESARPSHTSQYLCASSAGGTGYQPQHFGDGTRLSIL.

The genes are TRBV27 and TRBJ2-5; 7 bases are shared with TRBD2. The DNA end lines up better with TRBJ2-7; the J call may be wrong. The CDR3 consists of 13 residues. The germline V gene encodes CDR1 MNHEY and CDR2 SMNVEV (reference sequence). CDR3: CASSKGTTYEQYF. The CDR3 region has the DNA TGTGCCAGCAGTAAAGGGACTACCTACGAGCAGTACTTC.

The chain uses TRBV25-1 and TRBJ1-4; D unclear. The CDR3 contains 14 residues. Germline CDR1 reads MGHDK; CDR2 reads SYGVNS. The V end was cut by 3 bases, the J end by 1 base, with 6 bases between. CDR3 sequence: CASSETGTNEKLFF. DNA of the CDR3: TGTGCCAGCAGTGAGACTGGAACTAATGAAAAACTGTTTTTT.

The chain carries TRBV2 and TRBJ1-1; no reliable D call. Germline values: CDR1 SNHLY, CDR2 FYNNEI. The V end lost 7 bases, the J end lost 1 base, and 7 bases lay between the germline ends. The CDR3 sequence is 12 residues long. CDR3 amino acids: CASINGNTEAFF. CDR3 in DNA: TGTGCCAGCATTAACGGGAACACTGAAGCTTTCTTT.

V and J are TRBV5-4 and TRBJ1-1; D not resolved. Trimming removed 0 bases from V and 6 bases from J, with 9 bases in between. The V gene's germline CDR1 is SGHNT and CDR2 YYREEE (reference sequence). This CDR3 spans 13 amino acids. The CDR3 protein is CASSLESSSEAFF. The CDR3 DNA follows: TGTGCCAGCAGCTTGGAGTCAAGCTCTGAAGCTTTCTTT.

The chain's CDR3 is CASSTRQGAGTEAFF. DNA of the CDR3: TGTGCCAGCAGCACTAGACAGGGGGCTGGCACTGAAGCTTTCTTT. The chain recombines TRBV7-2 with TRBJ1-1; 10 bases fit TRBD1. Germline CDR1 is SGHTA and CDR2 is FQGNSA. The V segment lost 5 bases and the J segment 4 bases; nucleotides outside the gene matches: 7. The CDR3 covers 15 residues.

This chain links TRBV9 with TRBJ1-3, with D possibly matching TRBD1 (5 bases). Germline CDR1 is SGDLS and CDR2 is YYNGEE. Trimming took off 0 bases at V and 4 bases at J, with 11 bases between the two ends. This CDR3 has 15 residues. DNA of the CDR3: TGTGCCAGCAGCGTAGCTCAGGGTTCCGGAAACACCATATATTTT. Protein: CASSVAQGSGNTIYF.

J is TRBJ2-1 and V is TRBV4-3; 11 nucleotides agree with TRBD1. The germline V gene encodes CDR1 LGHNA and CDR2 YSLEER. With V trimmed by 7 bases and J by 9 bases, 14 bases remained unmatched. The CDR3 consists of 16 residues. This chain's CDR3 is CASTSKRGQGDGEQFF. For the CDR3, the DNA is TGCGCCAGCACCTCAAAAAGGGGACAGGGGGATGGTGAGCAGTTCTTC.

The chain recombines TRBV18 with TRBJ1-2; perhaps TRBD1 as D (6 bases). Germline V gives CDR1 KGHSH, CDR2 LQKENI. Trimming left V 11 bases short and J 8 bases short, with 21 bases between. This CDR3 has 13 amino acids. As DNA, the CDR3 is TGTGCCTCAAACAGGGAACTATCCCCCGGCTACACCTTC. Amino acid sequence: CASNRELSPGYTF.

CDR3 DNA sequence: TGTGCCAGCAGCGTAGATATGGCAACTGAAGCTTTCTTT. Translated, it gives CASSVDMATEAFF. The chain joins TRBV9 to TRBJ1-1; D unclear. Trimming removed 0 bases from V and 5 bases from J, with 8 bases in between. CDR3 length: 13 amino acids. Germline V gene sequence: CDR1 SGDLS, CDR2 YYNGEE.

CDR3 sequence: CASSVAPGGGYYGYTF. CDR3 DNA: TGTGCCAGCAGCGTAGCTCCGGGCGGGGGGTACTATGGCTACACCTTC. V usage is TRBV9 and J usage is TRBJ1-2; D is perhaps TRBD1 (5 bases). The V end was cut by 0 bases, the J end by 3 bases, with 15 bases between. Germline loops: CDR1 SGDLS, CDR2 YYNGEE. CDR3 length equals 16 residues.

In nucleotides, the CDR3 is TGTGCCAGTAGTACCCGACAGGATTTAGAGGGCTACACCTTC. This encodes CASSTRQDLEGYTF. V is TRBV19 and J is TRBJ1-2; a weak D match, TRBD1 (6 bases). Germline assignment: CDR1 LNHDA and CDR2 SQIVND (reference sequence). V lost 4 bases, J lost 8 bases, and 17 bases lay in between. The CDR3 totals 14 residues.